The rows below give T cell receptor beta chains drawn from one sample of a study of siplizumab effects on memory and regulatory T cells. The protocol was immunoSEQ multiplex PCR, while the TCRdb copy is restricted to in-frame clones and leaves out a portion. The sample lists more than 85,000 clones, 94% occurring once. Sequencing input: Tregs sorted from blood. The receptors were gathered from a human donor in good health. The CDR3 runs from the conserved cysteine through the conserved F or W. The D gene is left open where the match is weak. Only some rows state a clone size, as once, few, many or a class for expanded clones.

CASSPLRLETQYF	TGTGCCAGCAGCCCGTTAAGGTTAGAGACCCAGTACTTC	TRBJ2-5	.	TRBV7-7	.	13
CASSFRDPNYEQYF	TGCGCCAGCAGCTTCCGGGACCCCAACTACGAGCAGTACTTC	TRBJ2-7	.	TRBV5-1	.	14
CASRLAVNYNEQFF	TGTGCCAGTAGACTAGCGGTAAACTACAATGAGCAGTTCTTC	TRBJ2-1	once	TRBV10-3	TRBD2	14
CATSSSGRGFTDTQYF	TGTGCCACCAGCAGCTCTGGGAGGGGATTCACAGATACGCAGTATTTT	TRBJ2-3	.	TRBV15	TRBD2	16
CASSLNRGANYGYTF	TGTGCCAGCAGCTTAAACCGTGGGGCGAACTATGGCTACACCTTC	TRBJ1-2	.	TRBV7-8	.	15
CSAREYEQYF	TGCAGTGCTAGAGAGTACGAGCAGTACTTC	TRBJ2-7	.	TRBV20-1	.	10
CASSSQRPGGYGYTF	TGTGCCAGCAGCTCCCAAAGACCGGGGGGCTATGGCTACACCTTC	TRBJ1-2	.	TRBV5-4	.	15
CASTATDPNTEAFF	TGTGCCAGCACCGCGACAGACCCGAACACTGAAGCTTTCTTT	TRBJ1-1	.	TRBV25-1	.	14
CASSKDGGGDTDTQYF	TGTGCCAGCAGCAAAGATGGCGGGGGGGATACAGATACGCAGTATTTT	TRBJ2-3	.	TRBV21-1	.	16
CASRPQGAFPYNEQFF	TGTGCCAGCAGGCCGCAGGGGGCTTTCCCCTACAATGAGCAGTTCTTC	TRBJ2-1	.	TRBV2	TRBD1	16
CASSLRTAETNSPLHF	TGTGCCAGCTCACTGAGGACAGCAGAAACTAATTCACCCCTCCACTTT	TRBJ1-6	.	TRBV18	.	16
CASSQRTKYEQYF	TGTGCCAGCAGCCAGCGGACGAAATACGAGCAGTACTTC	TRBJ2-7	.	TRBV11-1	.	13
CASSPPTGRDTEAFF	TGTGCCAGCTCACCACCGACAGGGAGGGACACTGAAGCTTTCTTT	TRBJ1-1	.	TRBV18	TRBD1	15
CASSWWGGPQETQYF	TGTGCCAGCAGCTGGTGGGGGGGACCCCAAGAGACCCAGTACTTC	TRBJ2-5	.	TRBV11-2	TRBD2	15
CASSVGGVAGNTIYF	TGTGCCAGCAGCGTAGGTGGGGTAGCTGGAAACACCATATATTTT	TRBJ1-3	.	TRBV9	.	15
CASSEKGRHQRAYF	TGCGCCAGCAGTGAGAAGGGCCGCCACCAGAGGGCGTACTTC	TRBJ2-4	once	TRBV10-2	.	14
CASSSRQGRNNEQFF	TGTGCCAGCAGCTCCCGGCAGGGCAGGAACAATGAGCAGTTCTTC	TRBJ2-1	.	TRBV7-9	.	15
CASSGRLAGVREQYF	TGTGCCAGCAGCGGGAGACTAGCGGGAGTTCGCGAGCAGTACTTC	TRBJ2-7	.	TRBV7-8	TRBD2	15
CATSRAKGLDNQPQHF	TGTGCCACCAGCAGAGCCAAGGGTTTGGATAATCAGCCCCAGCATTTT	TRBJ1-5	.	TRBV15	.	16
CASSSPPRVRSSGANVLTF	TGTGCCAGCAGCTCGCCCCCCAGGGTAAGGAGCTCTGGGGCCAACGTCCTGACTTTC	TRBJ2-6	.	TRBV28	.	19
CASRVDFSYNEQFF	TGTGCCAGCAGGGTGGACTTTTCCTACAATGAGCAGTTCTTC	TRBJ2-1	.	TRBV2	.	14
CASSLVAANGYTF	TGTGCCAGCAGCTTAGTGGCAGCAAATGGCTACACCTTC	TRBJ1-2	.	TRBV7-9	.	13
CASRVRQGFGTGELFF	TGTGCCAGCAGAGTGAGACAGGGGTTTGGCACCGGGGAGCTGTTTTTT	TRBJ2-2	.	TRBV11-2	TRBD1	16
CASSHDLGAGGDTQYF	TGTGCCAGCAGCCACGACCTTGGGGCGGGAGGAGATACGCAGTATTTT	TRBJ2-3	.	TRBV14	TRBD2	16
CASSLTMSGSYNEQFF	TGTGCCAGCAGCCTGACCATGAGCGGGAGCTACAATGAGCAGTTCTTC	TRBJ2-1	.	TRBV9	TRBD2	16
CASSDRGRDGYTF	TGTGCCAGCAGCGACAGGGGGCGGGATGGCTACACCTTC	TRBJ1-2	.	TRBV28	TRBD1	13
CASSLWGNTGELFF	TGCGCCAGCAGCTTGTGGGGAAACACCGGGGAGCTGTTTTTT	TRBJ2-2	.	TRBV5-1	.	14
CASSPGRASNEQFF	TGTGCCAGCAGCCCCGGGAGGGCTAGCAATGAGCAGTTCTTC	TRBJ2-1	.	TRBV7-3	TRBD2	14
CASSLAGTGGSNEQFF	TGCGCCAGCAGCTTGGCCGGAACGGGAGGGTCCAATGAGCAGTTCTTC	TRBJ2-1	.	TRBV5-1	TRBD2	16
CASGDSNYGYTF	TGTGCCAGCGGAGACAGCAACTATGGCTACACCTTC	TRBJ1-2	.	TRBV7-9	.	12
CASSRTYRGLRGYTF	TGTGCCAGCAGCCGGACATACAGGGGGCTTCGCGGCTACACCTTC	TRBJ1-2	.	TRBV11-2	TRBD1	15
CASSSLAGTAGNTIYF	TGTGCCAGCAGTTCGCTTGCCGGGACAGCTGGAAACACCATATATTTT	TRBJ1-3	.	TRBV27	TRBD1	16
CASSIRVSYEQYF	TGTGCCAGTAGTATCCGTGTCTCCTACGAGCAGTACTTC	TRBJ2-7	.	TRBV19	.	13
CAWSVAGGWDTQYF	TGTGCCTGGAGTGTGGCGGGAGGTTGGGATACGCAGTATTTT	TRBJ2-3	.	TRBV30	TRBD2	14
CASSPRTGAHSGANVLTF	TGTGCCAGCTCACCCCGGACAGGGGCTCACTCTGGGGCCAACGTCCTGACTTTC	TRBJ2-6	.	TRBV18	TRBD1	18
CASSPYTTYGYTF	TGTGCCAGCAGTCCTTATACGACGTATGGCTACACCTTC	TRBJ1-2	.	TRBV27	.	13
CASSLGLAASYEQYF	TGTGCCAGCAGCTTGGGACTAGCGGCTTCCTACGAGCAGTACTTC	TRBJ2-7	.	TRBV5-6	TRBD2	15
CASSQLRTVTEAFF	TGCGCCAGCAGCCAACTTAGAACGGTGACTGAAGCTTTCTTT	TRBJ1-1	.	TRBV4-1	.	14
CASSTGTSGFQASYEQYF	TGTGCCAGCAGTACCGGGACTAGCGGATTTCAGGCCTCCTACGAGCAGTACTTC	TRBJ2-7	.	TRBV28	TRBD2	18
CASRADEQPQHF	TGTGCCAGCAGGGCGGACGAGCAGCCCCAGCATTTT	TRBJ1-5	.	TRBV2	.	12
CASSEVGTGLETQYF	TGTGCCAGCAGTGAAGTCGGGACAGGGCTGGAGACCCAGTACTTC	TRBJ2-5	.	TRBV6-1	TRBD1	15
CASSFGSDEKLFF	TGTGCCAGCAGCTTTGGGTCAGACGAAAAACTGTTTTTT	TRBJ1-4	.	TRBV5-5	.	13
CASSPIRTSGGLGNEQFF	TGCGCCAGCAGCCCTATTAGGACTAGCGGGGGATTAGGAAATGAGCAGTTCTTC	TRBJ2-1	.	TRBV5-1	TRBD2	18
CASSQTQGTKQYF	TGTGCCAGCAGCCAAACACAGGGTACGAAGCAGTACTTC	TRBJ2-7	.	TRBV28	.	13
CASSRGADTQYF	TGTGCCAGCAGTAGGGGTGCAGATACGCAGTATTTT	TRBJ2-3	.	TRBV2	.	12
CASSAGGVYGYTF	TGTGCCAGCAGTGCCGGCGGGGTCTATGGCTACACCTTC	TRBJ1-2	.	TRBV27	.	13
CSVGPGKGALGTEAFF	TGCAGCGTTGGTCCGGGTAAGGGGGCATTGGGCACTGAAGCTTTCTTT	TRBJ1-1	.	TRBV29-1	TRBD1	16
CASSPSPSSGEGPGELFF	TGTGCCAGCAGCCCTTCCCCCTCTAGCGGGGAGGGCCCCGGGGAGCTGTTTTTT	TRBJ2-2	once	TRBV7-6	TRBD2	18